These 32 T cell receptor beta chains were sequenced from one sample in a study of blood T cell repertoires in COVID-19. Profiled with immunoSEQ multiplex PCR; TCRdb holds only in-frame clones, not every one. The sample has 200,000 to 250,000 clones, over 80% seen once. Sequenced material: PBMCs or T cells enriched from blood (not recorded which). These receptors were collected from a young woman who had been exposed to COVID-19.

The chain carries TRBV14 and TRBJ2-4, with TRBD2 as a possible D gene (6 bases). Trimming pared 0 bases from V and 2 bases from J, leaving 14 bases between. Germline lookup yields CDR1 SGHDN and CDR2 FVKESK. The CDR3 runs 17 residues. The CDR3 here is CASSQEYGSGPKNIQYF. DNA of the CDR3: TGTGCCAGCAGCCAAGAATACGGGAGTGGACCCAAAAACATTCAGTACTTC.

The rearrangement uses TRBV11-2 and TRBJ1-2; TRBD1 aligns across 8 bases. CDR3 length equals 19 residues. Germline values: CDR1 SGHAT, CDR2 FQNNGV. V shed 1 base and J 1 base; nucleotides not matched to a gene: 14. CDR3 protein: CASSLGQPRTGQINYGYTF. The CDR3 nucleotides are TGTGCCAGCAGCTTAGGGCAACCGAGGACAGGGCAAATTAACTATGGCTACACCTTC.

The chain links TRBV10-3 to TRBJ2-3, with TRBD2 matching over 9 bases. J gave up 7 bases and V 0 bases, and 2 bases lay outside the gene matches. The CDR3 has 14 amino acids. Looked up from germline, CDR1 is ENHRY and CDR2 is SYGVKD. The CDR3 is CAISESLAGYTQYF. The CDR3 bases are TGTGCCATCAGTGAGTCCCTAGCGGGATATACGCAGTATTTT.

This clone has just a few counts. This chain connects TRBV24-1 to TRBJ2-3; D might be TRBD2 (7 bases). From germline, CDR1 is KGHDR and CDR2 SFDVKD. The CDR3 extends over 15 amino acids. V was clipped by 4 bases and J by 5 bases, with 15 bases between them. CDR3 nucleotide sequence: TGTGCCACCAGTGAGGGTGGGGGGGCGGAAGATACGCAGTATTTT. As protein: CATSEGGGAEDTQYF.

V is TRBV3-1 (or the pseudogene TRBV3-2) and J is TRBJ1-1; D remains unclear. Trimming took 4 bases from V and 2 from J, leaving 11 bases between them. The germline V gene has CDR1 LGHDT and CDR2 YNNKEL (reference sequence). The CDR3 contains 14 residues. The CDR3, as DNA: TGTGCCAGCAGCCTGGTGGAGGCAAACACTGAAGCTTTCTTT. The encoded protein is CASSLVEANTEAFF.

The CDR3 sequence: CSVPSDNEQFF. DNA of the CDR3: TGCAGCGTTCCCAGCGACAATGAGCAGTTCTTC. The chain has TRBV29-1 and TRBJ2-1; D unclear. In germline, CDR1 is SQVTM, CDR2 ANQGSEA. CDR3 size: 11 residues. Trimming pared 5 bases from V and 5 bases from J, leaving 7 bases between.

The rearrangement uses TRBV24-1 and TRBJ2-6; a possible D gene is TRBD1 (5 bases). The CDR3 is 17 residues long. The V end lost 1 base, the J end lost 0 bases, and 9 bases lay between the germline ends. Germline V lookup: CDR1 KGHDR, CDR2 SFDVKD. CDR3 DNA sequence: TGTGCCACCAGTGATTTCAGGCAGGGCTCTGGGGCCAACGTCCTGACTTTC. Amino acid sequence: CATSDFRQGSGANVLTF.

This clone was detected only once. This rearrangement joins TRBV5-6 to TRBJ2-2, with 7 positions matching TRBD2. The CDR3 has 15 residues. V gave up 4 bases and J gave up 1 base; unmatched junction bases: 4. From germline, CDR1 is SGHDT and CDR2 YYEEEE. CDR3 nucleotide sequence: TGTGCCAGCAGCCCAGCGGGATTGAACACCGGGGAGCTGTTTTTT. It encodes CASSPAGLNTGELFF.

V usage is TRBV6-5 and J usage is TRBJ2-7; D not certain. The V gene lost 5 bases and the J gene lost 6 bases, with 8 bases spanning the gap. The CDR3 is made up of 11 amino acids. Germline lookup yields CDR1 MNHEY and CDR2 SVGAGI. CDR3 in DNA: TGTGCCAGCAGTCTCCTAGGCGAGCAGTACTTC. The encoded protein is CASSLLGEQYF.

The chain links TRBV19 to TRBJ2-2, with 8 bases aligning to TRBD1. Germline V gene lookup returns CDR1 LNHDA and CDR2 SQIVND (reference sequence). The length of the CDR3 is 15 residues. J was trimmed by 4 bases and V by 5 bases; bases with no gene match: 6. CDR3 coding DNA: TGTGCCAGTAGTCCCCGGACAGGGATCACCGGGGAGCTGTTTTTT. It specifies CASSPRTGITGELFF.

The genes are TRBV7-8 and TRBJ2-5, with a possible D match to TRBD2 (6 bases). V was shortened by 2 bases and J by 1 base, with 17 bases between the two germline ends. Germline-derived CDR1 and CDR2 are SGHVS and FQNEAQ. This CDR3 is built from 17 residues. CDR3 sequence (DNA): TGTGCCAGCAGCTTATTATGGGCAGGGACTCCCCAAGAGACCCAGTACTTC. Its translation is CASSLLWAGTPQETQYF.

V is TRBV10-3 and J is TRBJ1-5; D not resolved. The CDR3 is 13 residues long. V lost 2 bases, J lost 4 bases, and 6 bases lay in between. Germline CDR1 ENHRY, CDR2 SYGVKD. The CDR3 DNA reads TGTGCCATCAGTGAGGTAGCTAATCAGCCCCAGCATTTT. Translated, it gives CAISEVANQPQHF.

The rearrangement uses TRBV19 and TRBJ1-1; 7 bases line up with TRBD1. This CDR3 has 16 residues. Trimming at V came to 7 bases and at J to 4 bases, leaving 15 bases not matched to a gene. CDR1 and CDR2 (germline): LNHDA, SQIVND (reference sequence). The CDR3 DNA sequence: TGTGCCAGTACCCAGGCTCGACAGGGATGGGGCACTGAAGCTTTCTTT. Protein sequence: CASTQARQGWGTEAFF.

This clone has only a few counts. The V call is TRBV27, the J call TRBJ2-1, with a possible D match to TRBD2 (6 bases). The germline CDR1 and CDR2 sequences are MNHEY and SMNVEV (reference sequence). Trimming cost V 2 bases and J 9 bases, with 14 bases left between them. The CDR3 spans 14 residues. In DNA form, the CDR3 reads TGTGCCAGCAGTTTAGGAGGAGGGAGGAGTGAGCAGTTCTTC. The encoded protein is CASSLGGGRSEQFF.

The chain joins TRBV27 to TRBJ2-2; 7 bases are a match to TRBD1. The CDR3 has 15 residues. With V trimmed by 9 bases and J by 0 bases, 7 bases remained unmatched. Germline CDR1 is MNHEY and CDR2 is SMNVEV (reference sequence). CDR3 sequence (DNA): TGTGCCAGTCGGCGAGGGGGCGCGAACACCGGGGAGCTGTTTTTT. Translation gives CASRRGGANTGELFF.

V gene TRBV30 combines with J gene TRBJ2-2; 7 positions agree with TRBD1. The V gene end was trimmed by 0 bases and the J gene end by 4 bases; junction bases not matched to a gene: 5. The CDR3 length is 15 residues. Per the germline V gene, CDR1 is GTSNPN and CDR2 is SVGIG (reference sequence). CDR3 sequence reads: CAWSVPGQITGELFF. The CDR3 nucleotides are TGTGCCTGGAGTGTCCCGGGACAGATCACCGGGGAGCTGTTTTTT.

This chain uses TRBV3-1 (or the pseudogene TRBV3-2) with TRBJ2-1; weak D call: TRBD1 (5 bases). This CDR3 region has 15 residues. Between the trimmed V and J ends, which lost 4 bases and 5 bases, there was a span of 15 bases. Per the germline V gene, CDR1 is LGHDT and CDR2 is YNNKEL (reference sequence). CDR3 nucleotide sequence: TGTGCCAGCAGCCCCGAGACAGCTACTCACAATGAGCAGTTCTTC. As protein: CASSPETATHNEQFF.

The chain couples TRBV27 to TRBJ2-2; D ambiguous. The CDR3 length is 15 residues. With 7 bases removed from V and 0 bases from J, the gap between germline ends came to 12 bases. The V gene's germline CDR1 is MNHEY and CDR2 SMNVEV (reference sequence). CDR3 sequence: CASTATTANTGELFF. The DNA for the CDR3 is TGTGCCAGCACCGCGACAACAGCGAACACCGGGGAGCTGTTTTTT.

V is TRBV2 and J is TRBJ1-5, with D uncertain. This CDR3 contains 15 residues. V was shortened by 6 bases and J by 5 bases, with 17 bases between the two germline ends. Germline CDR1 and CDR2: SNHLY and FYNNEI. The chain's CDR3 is CASRPNVENYQPQHF. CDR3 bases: TGTGCCAGCAGACCCAATGTGGAGAATTATCAGCCCCAGCATTTT.

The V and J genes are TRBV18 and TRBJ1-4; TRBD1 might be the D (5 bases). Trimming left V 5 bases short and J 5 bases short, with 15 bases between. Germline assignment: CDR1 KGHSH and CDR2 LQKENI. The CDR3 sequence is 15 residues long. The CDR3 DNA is TGTGCCAGCTCAAGACTGGGACGGGGGAATGAAAAACTGTTTTTT. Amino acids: CASSRLGRGNEKLFF.

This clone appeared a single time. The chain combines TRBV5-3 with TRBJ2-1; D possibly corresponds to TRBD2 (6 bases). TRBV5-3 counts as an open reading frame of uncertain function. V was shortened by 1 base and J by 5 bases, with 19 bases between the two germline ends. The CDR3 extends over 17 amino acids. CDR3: CARSLLPGLLTDNEQFF. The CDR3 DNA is TGTGCCAGAAGCTTGCTCCCGGGACTCCTAACCGACAATGAGCAGTTCTTC.

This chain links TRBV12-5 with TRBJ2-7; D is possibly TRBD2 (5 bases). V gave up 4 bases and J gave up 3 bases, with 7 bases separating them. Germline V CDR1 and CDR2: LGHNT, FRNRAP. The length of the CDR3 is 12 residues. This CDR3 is CASGSEVYEQYF. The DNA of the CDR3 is TGTGCTAGTGGTTCGGAGGTCTACGAGCAGTACTTC.

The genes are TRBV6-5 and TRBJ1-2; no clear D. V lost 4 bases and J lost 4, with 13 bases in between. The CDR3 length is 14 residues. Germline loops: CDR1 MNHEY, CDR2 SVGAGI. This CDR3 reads CASSSLRHGYGYTF. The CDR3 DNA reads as TGTGCCAGCAGTTCCTTGCGACATGGCTATGGCTACACCTTC.

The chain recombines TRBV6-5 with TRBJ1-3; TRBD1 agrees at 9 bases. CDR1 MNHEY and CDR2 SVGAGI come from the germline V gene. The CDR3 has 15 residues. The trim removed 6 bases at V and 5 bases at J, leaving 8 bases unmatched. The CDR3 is CASSGTGFARNTIYF. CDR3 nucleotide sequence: TGTGCCAGCAGCGGGACAGGGTTTGCTAGAAACACCATATATTTT.

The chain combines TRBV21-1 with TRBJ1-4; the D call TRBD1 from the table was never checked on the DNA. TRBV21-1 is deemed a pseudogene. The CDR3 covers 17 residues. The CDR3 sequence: CASSNCRASYVGEKLFF. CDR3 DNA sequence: TGTGCCAGCAGCAATTGCAGGGCTTCATATGTCGGGGAAAAACTGTTTTTT.

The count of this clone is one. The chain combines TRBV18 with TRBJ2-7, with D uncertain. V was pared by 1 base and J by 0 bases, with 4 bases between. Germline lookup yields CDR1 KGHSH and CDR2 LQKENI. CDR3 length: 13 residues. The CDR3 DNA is TGTGCCAGCTCACCACTTAACTCCTACGAGCAGTACTTC. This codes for CASSPLNSYEQYF.

As DNA, the CDR3 is TGTGCCAGCAGTTACGGTCTGGGACTAGCTGTCGAGCAGTTCTTC. Its translation: CASSYGLGLAVEQFF. This rearrangement joins TRBV6-2 or TRBV6-3 to TRBJ2-1; 9 nucleotides match TRBD2. V shed 2 bases, J shed 10 bases, and the junction held 9 bases outside the gene matches. The germline gives CDR1 MNHEY, CDR2 SVGEGT. The CDR3 is 15 amino acids.

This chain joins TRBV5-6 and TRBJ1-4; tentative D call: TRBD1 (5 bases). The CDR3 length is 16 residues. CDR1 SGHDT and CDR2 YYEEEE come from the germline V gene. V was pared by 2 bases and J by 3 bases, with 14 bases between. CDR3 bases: TGTGCCAGCAGCTTTAATCCGGGGGGAGCTAATGAAAAACTGTTTTTT. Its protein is CASSFNPGGANEKLFF. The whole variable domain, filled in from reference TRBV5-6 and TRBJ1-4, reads DAGVTQSPTHLIKTRGQQVTLRCSPKSGHDTVSWYQQALGQGPQFIFQYYEEEERQRGNFPDRFSGHQFPNYSSELNVNALLLGDSALYLCASSFNPGGANEKLFFGSGTQLSVL.

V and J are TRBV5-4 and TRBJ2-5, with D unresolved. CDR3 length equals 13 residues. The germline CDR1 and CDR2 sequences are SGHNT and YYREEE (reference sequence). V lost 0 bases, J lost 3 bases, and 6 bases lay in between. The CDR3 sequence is CASSLGAEETQYF. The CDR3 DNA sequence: TGTGCCAGCAGCTTGGGGGCTGAAGAGACCCAGTACTTC.

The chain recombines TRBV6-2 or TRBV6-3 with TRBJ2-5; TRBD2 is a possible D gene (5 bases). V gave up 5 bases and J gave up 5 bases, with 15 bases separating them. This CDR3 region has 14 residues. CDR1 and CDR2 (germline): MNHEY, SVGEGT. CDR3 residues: CASSPGSGVETQYF. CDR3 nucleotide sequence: TGTGCCAGCAGTCCCGGGTCCGGGGTCGAGACCCAGTACTTC.

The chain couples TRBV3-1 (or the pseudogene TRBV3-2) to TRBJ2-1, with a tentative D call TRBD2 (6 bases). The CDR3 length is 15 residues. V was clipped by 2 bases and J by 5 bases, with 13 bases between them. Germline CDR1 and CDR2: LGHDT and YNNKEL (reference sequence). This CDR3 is CASSQTLGLDNEQFF. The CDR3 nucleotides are TGTGCCAGCAGCCAAACATTGGGACTGGACAATGAGCAGTTCTTC.

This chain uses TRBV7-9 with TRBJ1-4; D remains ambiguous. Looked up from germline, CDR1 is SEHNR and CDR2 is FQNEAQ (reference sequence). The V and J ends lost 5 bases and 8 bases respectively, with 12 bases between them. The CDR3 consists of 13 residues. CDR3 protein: CASSRILEEKLFF. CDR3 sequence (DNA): TGTGCCAGCAGCCGCATACTCGAGGAAAAACTGTTTTTT.